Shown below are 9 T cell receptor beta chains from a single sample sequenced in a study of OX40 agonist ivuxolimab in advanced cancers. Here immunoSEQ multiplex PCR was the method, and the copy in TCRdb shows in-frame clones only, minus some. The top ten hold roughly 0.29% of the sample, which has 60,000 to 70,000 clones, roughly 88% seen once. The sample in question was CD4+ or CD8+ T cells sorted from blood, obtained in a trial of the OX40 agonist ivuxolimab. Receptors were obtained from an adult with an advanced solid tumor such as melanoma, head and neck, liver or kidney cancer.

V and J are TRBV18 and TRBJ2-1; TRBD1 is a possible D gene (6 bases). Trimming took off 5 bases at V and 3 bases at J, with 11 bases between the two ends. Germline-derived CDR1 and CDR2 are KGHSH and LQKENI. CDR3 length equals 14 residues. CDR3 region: CASSTYRDYNEQFF. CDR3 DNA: TGTGCCAGCTCAACGTACAGGGACTACAATGAGCAGTTCTTC.

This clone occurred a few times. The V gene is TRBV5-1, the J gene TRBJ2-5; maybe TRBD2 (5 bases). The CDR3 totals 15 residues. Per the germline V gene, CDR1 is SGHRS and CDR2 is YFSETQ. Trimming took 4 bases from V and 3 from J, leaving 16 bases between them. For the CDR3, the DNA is TGCGCCAGCAGCCTCGGGGTAGGGTCCAAAGAGACCCAGTACTTC. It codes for CASSLGVGSKETQYF.

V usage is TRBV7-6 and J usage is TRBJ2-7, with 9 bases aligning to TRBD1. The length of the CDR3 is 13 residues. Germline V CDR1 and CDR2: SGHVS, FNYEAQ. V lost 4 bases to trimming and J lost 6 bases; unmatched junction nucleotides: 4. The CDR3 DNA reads TGTGCCAGCAGCTCGCAGACAGGGGGCGAGCAGTACTTC. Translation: CASSSQTGGEQYF.

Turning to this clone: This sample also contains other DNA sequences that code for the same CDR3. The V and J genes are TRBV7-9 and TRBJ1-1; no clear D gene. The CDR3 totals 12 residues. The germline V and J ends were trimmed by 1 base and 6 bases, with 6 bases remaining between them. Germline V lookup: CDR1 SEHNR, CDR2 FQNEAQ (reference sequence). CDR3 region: CASSLGPSEAFF. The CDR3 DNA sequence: TGTGCCAGCAGCTTAGGTCCGTCTGAAGCTTTCTTT.

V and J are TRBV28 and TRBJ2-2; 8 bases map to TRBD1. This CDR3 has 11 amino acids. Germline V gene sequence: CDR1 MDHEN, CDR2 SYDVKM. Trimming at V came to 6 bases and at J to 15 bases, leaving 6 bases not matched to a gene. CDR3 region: CASRRQGMVFF. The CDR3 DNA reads TGTGCCAGCAGACGACAGGGGATGGTGTTTTTT.

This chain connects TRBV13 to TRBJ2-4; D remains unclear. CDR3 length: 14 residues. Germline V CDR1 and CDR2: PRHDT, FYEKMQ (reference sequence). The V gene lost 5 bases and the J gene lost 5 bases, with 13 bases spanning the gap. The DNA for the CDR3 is TGTGCCAGCAGCGACCGGACCCGGCAAAACATTCAGTACTTC. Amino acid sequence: CASSDRTRQNIQYF.

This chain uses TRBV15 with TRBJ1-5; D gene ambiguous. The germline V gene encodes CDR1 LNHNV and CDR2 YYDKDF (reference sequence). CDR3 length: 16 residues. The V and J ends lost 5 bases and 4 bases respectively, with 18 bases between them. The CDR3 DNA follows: TGTGCCACCAGCCCCCCCACCTTGGACGGGAATCAGCCCCAGCATTTT. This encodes CATSPPTLDGNQPQHF. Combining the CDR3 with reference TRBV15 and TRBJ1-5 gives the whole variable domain DAMVIQNPRYQVTQFGKPVTLSCSQTLNHNVMYWYQQKSSQAPKLLFHYYDKDFNNEADTPDNFQSRRPNTSFCFLDIRSPGLGDTAMYLCATSPPTLDGNQPQHFGDGTRLSIL.

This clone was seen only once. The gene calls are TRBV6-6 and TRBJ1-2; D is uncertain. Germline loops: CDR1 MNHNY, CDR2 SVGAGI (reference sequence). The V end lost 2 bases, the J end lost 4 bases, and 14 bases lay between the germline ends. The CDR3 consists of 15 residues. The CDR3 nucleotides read TGTGCCAGCAGTTACAGACGAGCGGAGTCCTATGGCTACACCTTC. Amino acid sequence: CASSYRRAESYGYTF.

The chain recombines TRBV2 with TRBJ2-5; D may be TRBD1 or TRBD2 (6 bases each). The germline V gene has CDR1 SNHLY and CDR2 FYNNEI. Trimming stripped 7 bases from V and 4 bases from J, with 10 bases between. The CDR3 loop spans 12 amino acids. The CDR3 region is CASIRGPETQYF. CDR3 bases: TGTGCCAGCATCCGGGGGCCAGAGACCCAGTACTTC.